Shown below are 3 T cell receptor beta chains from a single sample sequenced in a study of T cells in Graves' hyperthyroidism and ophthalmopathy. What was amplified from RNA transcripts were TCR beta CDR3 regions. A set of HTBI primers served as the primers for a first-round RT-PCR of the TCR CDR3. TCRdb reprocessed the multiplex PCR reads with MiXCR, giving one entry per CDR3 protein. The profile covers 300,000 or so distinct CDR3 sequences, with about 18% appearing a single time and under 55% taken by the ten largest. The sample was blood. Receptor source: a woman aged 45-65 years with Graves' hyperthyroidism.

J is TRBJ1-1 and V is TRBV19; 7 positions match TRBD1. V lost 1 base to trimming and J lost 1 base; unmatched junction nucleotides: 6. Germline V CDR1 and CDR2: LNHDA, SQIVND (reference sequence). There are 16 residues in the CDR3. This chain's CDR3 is CASSIAGTEQNTEAFF. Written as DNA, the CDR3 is TGTGCCAGTAGTATAGCGGGGACAGAGCAGAACACTGAAGCTTTCTTT.

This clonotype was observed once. CDR3 DNA sequence: TGCGCCAGCAGCCAATGCAGGGTTGGGCGCGAGCAGTACTTC. It translates to CASSQCRVGREQYF. The chain is built from TRBV5-1 and TRBJ2-7; D may be TRBD1 (5 bases). CDR1 SGHRS and CDR2 YFSETQ come from the germline V gene. This CDR3 contains 14 residues. Trimming took 4 bases from V and 6 from J, leaving 17 bases between them. Supplemented by reference TRBV5-1 and TRBJ2-7, the full variable domain reads KAGVTQTPRYLIKTRGQQVTLSCSPISGHRSVSWYQQTPGQGLQFLFEYFSETQRNKGNFPGRFSGRQFSNSRSEMNVSTLELGDSALYLCASSQCRVGREQYFGPGTRLTVT.

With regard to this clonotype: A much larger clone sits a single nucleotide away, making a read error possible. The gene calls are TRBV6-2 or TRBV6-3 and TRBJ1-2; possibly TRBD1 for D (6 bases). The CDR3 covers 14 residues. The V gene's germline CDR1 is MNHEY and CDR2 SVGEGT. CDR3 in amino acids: CASSYQQGNHGYTF. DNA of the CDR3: TGTGCCAGCAGTTACCAACAGGGTAACCATGGCTACACCTTC.